The 20 T cell receptor beta chains given below trace back to one sample, sequenced in a study of cytomegalovirus exposure and HLA in healthy donors. Measured with immunoSEQ multiplex PCR; TCRdb has only the in-frame clones, and not every one. The sample carries 35,000 to 50,000 clones, roughly 93% recorded once. Sequencing was done on a sample of PBMCs. All receptors derive from a woman aged 18-29 years in good health and CMV-seronegative.

The chain employs TRBV19 and TRBJ1-4; 9 bases align to TRBD1. The ends lost 3 bases at V and 1 base at J; junction bases unmatched: 9. This CDR3 has 18 residues. Germline V gene sequence: CDR1 LNHDA, CDR2 SQIVND (reference sequence). The CDR3 sequence: CASSILLDRGKTNEKLFF. As DNA, the CDR3 is TGTGCCAGTAGTATCCTCCTGGACAGGGGTAAAACTAATGAAAAACTGTTTTTT.

The rearrangement uses TRBV28 and TRBJ2-7, with D uncertain. The CDR3 covers 16 residues. The V end was cut by 3 bases, the J end by 0 bases, with 15 bases between. Germline loops: CDR1 MDHEN, CDR2 SYDVKM. The CDR3 nucleotides are TGTGCCAGCAGTTTGGTAGGAGCGTCGAGCTCCTACGAGCAGTACTTC. It specifies CASSLVGASSSYEQYF.

V gene TRBV28 combines with J gene TRBJ2-7, with TRBD1 matching over 7 bases. CDR1 is MDHEN, CDR2 SYDVKM, per germline. The V and J ends lost 3 bases and 3 bases, in that order; junction bases with no gene match: 8. The CDR3 extends over 15 amino acids. The CDR3 coding sequence is TGTGCCAGCAGTTTCGGAAGGGGGCGAGACTACGAGCAGTACTTC. Translation gives CASSFGRGRDYEQYF.

The chain is built from TRBV28 and TRBJ1-1, with 9 bases matching TRBD1. This CDR3 comprises 16 residues. CDR1 and CDR2 (germline): MDHEN, SYDVKM. V dropped 2 bases and J dropped 3; count of bases not matched to a gene: 7. The CDR3 reads CASSLDGTGWDTEAFF. Here the CDR3 DNA reads TGTGCCAGCAGTTTAGATGGGACAGGGTGGGACACTGAAGCTTTCTTT.

V is TRBV25-1 and J is TRBJ1-4; no clear D gene. The CDR3 consists of 15 residues. The germline CDR1 and CDR2 sequences are MGHDK and SYGVNS. V was pared by 1 base and J by 5 bases, with 11 bases between. The CDR3 DNA follows: TGTGCCAGCAGTGAATTGGGTCTAGAAAATGAAAAACTGTTTTTT. Its protein is CASSELGLENEKLFF.

This clone has a single count. V is TRBV5-1 and J is TRBJ1-2; TRBD1 matches 9 bases. This CDR3 has 17 residues. V trimming: 0 bases; J trimming: 7 bases; junction bases outside the gene matches: 13. CDR1 is SGHRS, CDR2 YFSETQ, per germline. The CDR3 nucleotides read TGCGCCAGCAGCTTGGTTGGGACAGGGACACCCCTTAGTGGCTACACCTTC. Protein: CASSLVGTGTPLSGYTF. Variable domain in full (rest from reference TRBV5-1 and TRBJ1-2): KAGVTQTPRYLIKTRGQQVTLSCSPISGHRSVSWYQQTPGQGLQFLFEYFSETQRNKGNFPGRFSGRQFSNSRSEMNVSTLELGDSALYLCASSLVGTGTPLSGYTFGSGTRLTVV.

The chain carries TRBV6-5 and TRBJ1-2; TRBD1 agrees at 12 bases. Unmatched junction bases numbered 8, after V lost 4 bases and J lost 8 bases. CDR1 is MNHEY, CDR2 SVGAGI, per germline. The CDR3 consists of 15 residues. The CDR3 reads CASSSGTGGAGGYTF. The CDR3 coding sequence is TGTGCCAGCAGTTCCGGGACAGGGGGCGCTGGGGGCTACACCTTC.

This clone is a singleton in its sample. The chain combines TRBV6-4 with TRBJ2-1; 9 bases agree with TRBD2. Looked up from germline, CDR1 is MRHNA and CDR2 is SNTAGT. The CDR3 is 13 residues long. The ends lost 5 bases at V and 5 bases at J; junction bases unmatched: 1. The CDR3 coding sequence is TGTGCCAGCAGTAGCGGGGGGCACAATGAGCAGTTCTTC. Translating it yields CASSSGGHNEQFF.

This chain links TRBV19 with TRBJ2-3; 8 nucleotides align to TRBD2. J was trimmed by 5 bases and V by 5 bases; bases with no gene match: 0. Germline CDR1 reads LNHDA; CDR2 reads SQIVND (reference sequence). The CDR3 is 12 amino acids. CDR3 sequence reads: CASSLAGDTQYF. The CDR3 DNA is TGTGCCAGTAGTCTAGCGGGAGATACGCAGTATTTT.

The CDR3 sequence: CASSEVRGGGGAKAKNIQYF. In DNA, the CDR3 is TGTGCCAGCAGTGAAGTAAGGGGGGGTGGCGGCGCAAAAGCCAAAAACATTCAGTACTTC. The chain couples TRBV2 to TRBJ2-4; D is perhaps TRBD2 (7 bases). The CDR3 covers 20 residues. Trimming took 1 base from V and 0 from J, leaving 22 bases between them. Germline V gene data show CDR1 as SNHLY and CDR2 as FYNNEI.

The V call is TRBV13, the J call TRBJ2-5; possible D gene TRBD2, 7 bases. CDR3 size: 17 residues. Trimming left V 2 bases short and J 1 base short, with 17 bases between. In germline, CDR1 is PRHDT, CDR2 FYEKMQ (reference sequence). CDR3 bases: TGTGCCAGCAGCTTATTTGAGGGGGGGGGATCCCAAGAGACCCAGTACTTC. It encodes CASSLFEGGGSQETQYF.

The gene calls are TRBV6-6 and TRBJ2-3; D unclear. V lost 2 bases and J 2 bases, leaving 8 bases between the germline ends. CDR3 length equals 14 residues. CDR1 is MNHNY, CDR2 SVGAGI, per germline (reference sequence). The CDR3 spells CASSYAGNTDTQYF. The CDR3 DNA is TGTGCCAGCAGTTACGCCGGTAACACAGATACGCAGTATTTT.

The J gene is TRBJ2-3, the V gene TRBV7-2; D ambiguous. V was cut by 2 bases and J by 1 base, with 13 bases left in between. The CDR3 covers 16 residues. Germline CDR1 reads SGHTA; CDR2 reads FQGNSA. The CDR3 DNA reads as TGTGCCAGCAGCTTACAAGCGCTACACCGCACAGATACGCAGTATTTT. Translation gives CASSLQALHRTDTQYF.

The chain uses TRBV7-2 and TRBJ2-5, with 8 bases lining up with TRBD1. V shed 4 bases, J shed 2 bases, and the junction held 9 bases outside the gene matches. The germline CDR1 and CDR2 sequences are SGHTA and FQGNSA. This CDR3 comprises 16 residues. Here the CDR3 reads CASSYQTGAEQETQYF. In nucleotides, the CDR3 is TGTGCCAGCAGCTATCAGACAGGGGCCGAACAAGAGACCCAGTACTTC.

The table lists this clone with a count of one. The chain has TRBV27 and TRBJ1-4; a weak D match, TRBD1 (6 bases). V dropped 3 bases and J dropped 8 bases, with 13 bases sitting between them. This CDR3 is built from 14 residues. Looked up from germline, CDR1 is MNHEY and CDR2 is SMNVEV (reference sequence). CDR3 DNA sequence: TGTGCCAGCAGTTTCAAGGGGACAAGAGAAAAACTGTTTTTT. Its protein product is CASSFKGTREKLFF.

This clone was detected only once. The chain combines TRBV28 with TRBJ2-7; perhaps TRBD2 as D (7 bases). Trimming shortened V by 7 bases and J by 3 bases, and 22 bases separated the two germline ends. Germline V CDR1 and CDR2: MDHEN, SYDVKM. The CDR3 spans 16 residues. CDR3 residues: CASMGGPTTPLYEQYF. The DNA for the CDR3 is TGTGCCAGCATGGGGGGGCCCACGACACCCCTCTACGAGCAGTACTTC.

This clone came up once. The genes are TRBV29-1 and TRBJ2-5; 8 bases line up with TRBD2. Germline V gene lookup returns CDR1 SQVTM and CDR2 ANQGSEA. CDR3 length equals 13 residues. The J segment lost 4 bases and the V segment lost 6 bases, leaving 7 bases of the junction unmatched. In nucleotides, the CDR3 is TGCAGCGTCGGCGGGAGGATGAGAGAGACCCAGTACTTC. As protein: CSVGGRMRETQYF. The full variable domain, in which reference TRBV29-1 and TRBJ2-5 provide the parts outside the CDR3, is SAVISQKPSRDICQRGTSLTIQCQVDSQVTMMFWYRQQPGQSLTLIATANQGSEATYESGFVIDKFPISRPNLTFSTLTVSNMSPEDSSIYLCSVGGRMRETQYFGPGTRLLVL.

For the CDR3, the DNA is TGTGCCAGCAGCGGGGCGTTGTACCAAGAGACCCAGTACTTC. Amino acid sequence: CASSGALYQETQYF. V usage is TRBV5-8 and J usage is TRBJ2-5, with a tentative D call TRBD1 (5 bases). Germline V gene sequence: CDR1 SGHTS, CDR2 YDEGEE. V lost 4 bases and J lost 0, with 10 bases in between. The CDR3 is 14 residues long.

The chain links TRBV5-5 to TRBJ1-4; a weak D match, TRBD1 (5 bases). The CDR3 is 16 residues long. CDR1 SGHKS and CDR2 YYEKEE come from the germline V gene (reference sequence). Trimming left V 3 bases short and J 8 bases short, with 20 bases between. CDR3 nucleotide sequence: TGTGCCAGCAGCTCGACTGGTGATCAGGGTTGGGAAAAACTGTTTTTT. Residues: CASSSTGDQGWEKLFF.

The CDR3 sequence is CASSVAGGTEAFF. The CDR3 DNA follows: TGCGCCAGCAGTGTGGCAGGGGGCACTGAAGCTTTCTTT. This chain connects TRBV10-1 to TRBJ1-1; TRBD1 matches 7 bases. The CDR3 is 13 residues long. From germline, CDR1 is WNHNN and CDR2 SYGVQD (reference sequence). V lost 4 bases, J lost 4 bases, and 3 bases stayed unmatched.